The rows below give T cell receptor beta chains drawn from one sample of a study of OX40 agonist ivuxolimab in advanced cancers. Clones were read by immunoSEQ multiplex PCR, and TCRdb kept only the in-frame ones, dropping some. The sample yields about 74,000 clones, roughly 90% seen once. The sequences come from CD4+ or CD8+ T cells sorted from blood, collected in a trial of the OX40 agonist ivuxolimab. The receptors stem from an adult with an advanced solid tumor such as melanoma, head and neck, liver or kidney cancer. CDR3s include the opening cysteine and the closing phenylalanine or tryptophan. Fields, in order: D gene, CDR3 length, V gene, clone size, J gene, CDR3 protein, CDR3 DNA. A D gene is named only where the DNA matches it firmly. Clone size is shown for a subset of rows, as once, few, many or a class of expanded clone.

TRBD2	14	TRBV9	NA	TRBJ2-1	CASSSRDYYYEQFF	TGTGCCAGCAGCTCCCGGGACTACTATTATGAGCAGTTCTTC
TRBD1	15	TRBV9	NA	TRBJ1-2	CASSNRPTGKNGYTF	TGTGCCAGCAGCAATCGCCCGACAGGGAAGAATGGCTACACCTTC
TRBD2	15	TRBV5-4	NA	TRBJ2-1	CASSLGGSSYNEQFF	TGTGCCAGCAGCTTGGGCGGGAGCTCCTACAATGAGCAGTTCTTC
NA	17	TRBV4-2	NA	TRBJ2-3	CASSQESPRGGTDTQYF	TGTGCCAGCAGCCAAGAGTCCCCAAGGGGGGGGACAGATACGCAGTATTTT
NA	15	TRBV18	NA	TRBJ2-2	CASSLVTPNTGELFF	TGTGCCAGCTCACTAGTGACACCGAACACCGGGGAGCTGTTTTTT
TRBD2	16	TRBV6-5	once	TRBJ2-3	CASSWSGTSGTDTQYF	TGTGCCAGCAGTTGGTCCGGGACTAGCGGGACAGATACGCAGTATTTT
NA	13	TRBV19	NA	TRBJ1-1	CASSTVTNTEAFF	TGTGCCAGTAGTACCGTCACGAACACTGAAGCTTTCTTT
TRBD1	14	TRBV5-1	NA	TRBJ1-6	CASSLGQGNSPLHF	TGCGCCAGCAGCTTAGGACAGGGAAATTCACCCCTCCACTTT
NA	16	TRBV5-1	NA	TRBJ1-4	CASSRGDTLAIEKLFF	TGCGCCAGCAGCCGGGGGGACACCCTGGCGATCGAAAAACTGTTTTTT
NA	16	TRBV28	NA	TRBJ2-5	CASSLLALRRRETQYF	TGTGCCAGCAGTTTACTAGCCCTAAGGAGGAGGGAGACCCAGTACTTC
NA	14	TRBV7-9	NA	TRBJ1-4	CASSRDRANEKLFF	TGTGCCAGCAGCCGGGACCGAGCTAATGAAAAACTGTTTTTT
TRBD1	15	TRBV7-9	NA	TRBJ2-7	CASSRGQGSTYEQYF	TGTGCCAGCAGCCGGGGACAGGGGTCAACCTACGAGCAGTACTTC
NA	14	TRBV18	NA	TRBJ1-5	CASSPAKGNQPQHF	TGTGCCAGCTCACCAGCCAAGGGGAATCAGCCCCAGCATTTT
NA	13	TRBV10-2	NA	TRBJ2-7	CASSPGPRYEQYF	TGCGCCAGCAGCCCCGGGCCTCGGTACGAGCAGTACTTC
NA	13	TRBV27	NA	TRBJ2-5	CASSLSRYKTQYF	TGTGCCAGCAGTTTATCCAGGTATAAGACCCAGTACTTC
NA	14	TRBV5-1	NA	TRBJ2-2	CASSLTLITGELFF	TGCGCCAGCAGCTTGACATTAATAACCGGGGAGCTGTTTTTT
NA	16	TRBV7-2	NA	TRBJ1-3	CASSLVATSSGNTIYF	TGTGCCAGCAGCTTAGTCGCTACGAGCTCTGGAAACACCATATATTTT
NA	15	TRBV19	once	TRBJ2-3	CASSMVGSLADTQYF	TGTGCCAGTAGTATGGTCGGCTCCCTCGCAGATACGCAGTATTTT
NA	18	TRBV5-4	NA	TRBJ2-6	CASSLAGRAVSGANVLTF	TGTGCCAGCAGCTTGGCAGGCAGGGCGGTCTCTGGGGCCAACGTCCTGACTTTC
TRBD1	14	TRBV14	NA	TRBJ1-1	CASTPQGASTEAFF	TGTGCCAGCACCCCACAGGGGGCTTCCACTGAAGCTTTCTTT
NA	11	TRBV28	NA	TRBJ2-7	CASGTWYEQYF	TGTGCCAGCGGCACTTGGTACGAGCAGTACTTC
NA	17	TRBV7-3	NA	TRBJ2-6	CASSPRGSLSGANVLTF	TGTGCCAGCAGCCCGAGGGGATCTTTATCTGGGGCCAACGTCCTGACTTTC